Presented here are 26 T cell receptor beta chains from one specimen sequenced in a study of blood T cell repertoires in COVID-19. The assay was immunoSEQ multiplex PCR, and TCRdb's table has in-frame clones only and misses some. Among about 140,000 clones listed, less than 80% were seen once. The specimen sequenced was peripheral blood. Source of these receptors: an elderly woman with active or convalescent COVID-19.

This clone has more than one count but fewer than ten. The CDR3 reads CASSYTKETQYF. For the CDR3, the DNA is TGTGCCAGCAGTTACACAAAAGAGACCCAGTACTTC. The gene calls are TRBV6-6 and TRBJ2-5, with no clear D. Germline values: CDR1 MNHNY, CDR2 SVGAGI (reference sequence). V was pared by 2 bases and J by 3 bases, with 4 bases between. The CDR3 has 12 amino acids.

This clone was observed a few times. The chain has TRBV27 and TRBJ2-7; possibly TRBD2 for D (6 bases). The CDR3 is 15 residues long. Germline V gene sequence: CDR1 MNHEY, CDR2 SMNVEV (reference sequence). V dropped 3 bases and J dropped 6 bases, with 18 bases sitting between them. CDR3 sequence: CASSLSKIPGAEQYF. CDR3 DNA: TGTGCCAGCAGTTTGTCAAAGATACCGGGAGCCGAGCAGTACTTC.

The chain is built from TRBV27 and TRBJ1-4; 8 bases agree with TRBD1. The V gene's germline CDR1 is MNHEY and CDR2 SMNVEV (reference sequence). Germline trimming cut 4 bases from V and 4 bases from J; bases unmatched to any gene: 5. The CDR3 covers 15 residues. CDR3 protein: CASSSRTGYNEKLFF. CDR3 in DNA: TGTGCCAGCAGTTCCCGGACAGGGTATAATGAAAAACTGTTTTTT.

The chain combines TRBV18 with TRBJ2-7, with TRBD2 matching over 12 bases. The CDR3 has 16 amino acids. Germline V gene sequence: CDR1 KGHSH, CDR2 LQKENI. V trimming: 6 bases; J trimming: 6 bases; junction bases outside the gene matches: 12. CDR3 nucleotides: TGTGCCAGCTCCCCCGTAAGTTCACTAGCGGGGGGCGAGCAGTACTTC. It specifies CASSPVSSLAGGEQYF.

This clone was found once. The V call is TRBV18, the J call TRBJ1-2, with 8 bases matching TRBD1. V dropped 8 bases and J dropped 3; count of bases not matched to a gene: 5. The CDR3 extends over 13 amino acids. The V gene's germline CDR1 is KGHSH and CDR2 LQKENI. The CDR3 DNA sequence: TGTGCCAGCGCGACAGGGGTTGACTATGGCTACACCTTC. Translation gives CASATGVDYGYTF. Complete variable domain (other parts from reference TRBV18 and TRBJ1-2): NAGVMQNPRHLVRRRGQEARLRCSPMKGHSHVYWYRQLPEEGLKFMVYLQKENIIDESGMPKERFSAEFPKEGPSILRIQQVVRGDSAAYFCASATGVDYGYTFGSGTRLTVV.

This chain connects TRBV11-3 to TRBJ2-3; TRBD2 is a possible D gene (6 bases). V shed 5 bases and J shed 0 bases, with 9 bases lying between them. CDR1 and CDR2 (germline): SGHNT, YENEEA. The CDR3 loop spans 14 amino acids. CDR3 in DNA: TGTGCCAGCAGCCCGGGGAGGAGCACAGATACGCAGTATTTT. Translated: CASSPGRSTDTQYF.

The chain recombines TRBV20-1 with TRBJ1-1; no clear D. Germline lookup yields CDR1 DFQATT and CDR2 SNEGSKA (reference sequence). Trimming shortened V by 3 bases and J by 4 bases, and 15 bases separated the two germline ends. The CDR3 extends over 14 amino acids. Here the CDR3 reads CSASVEGWGTEAFF. DNA of the CDR3: TGCAGTGCTAGTGTGGAGGGCTGGGGCACTGAAGCTTTCTTT.

This clone was found many times. This chain uses TRBV24-1 with TRBJ2-7, with TRBD2 as a possible D gene (7 bases). This CDR3 contains 16 residues. Deletions cut 9 bases from V and 7 bases from J, with 27 bases between. Per the germline V gene, CDR1 is KGHDR and CDR2 is SFDVKD. CDR3 sequence reads: CATQTTGGVINWEQYF. CDR3 nucleotides: TGTGCCACCCAAACGACGGGGGGCGTTATTAATTGGGAGCAGTACTTC.

This clone turned up a few times. V and J are TRBV5-1 and TRBJ1-2; 9 nucleotides line up with TRBD1. Trimming at V came to 1 base and at J to 8 bases, leaving 9 bases not matched to a gene. Germline assignment: CDR1 SGHRS and CDR2 YFSETQ. The CDR3 extends over 15 amino acids. CDR3 sequence (DNA): TGCGCCAGCAGCTTGTATACGGGACAGGGAAGCGGCTACACCTTC. Protein sequence: CASSLYTGQGSGYTF.

This clone was seen a few times. V and J are TRBV19 and TRBJ1-3; 8 nucleotides match TRBD1. Per the germline V gene, CDR1 is LNHDA and CDR2 is SQIVND (reference sequence). V shed 4 bases, J shed 7 bases, and the junction held 9 bases outside the gene matches. The CDR3 is made up of 15 amino acids. In DNA, the CDR3 is TGTGCCAGTAGTAGGGTGACAGGGGAAGCGAACACCATATATTTT. This sequence encodes CASSRVTGEANTIYF.

The genes are TRBV24-1 and TRBJ2-7, with D perhaps TRBD1 (6 bases). CDR3 length equals 17 residues. V was trimmed by 3 bases and J by 3 bases, leaving 20 bases between them. Germline assignment: CDR1 KGHDR and CDR2 SFDVKD. CDR3 amino acids: CATSDEGQISRGYEQYF. Here the CDR3 DNA reads TGTGCCACCAGTGATGAAGGACAGATTAGCCGGGGCTACGAGCAGTACTTC.

The rearrangement joins TRBV2 to TRBJ2-5; D perhaps matches TRBD1 (6 bases). Germline V CDR1 and CDR2: SNHLY, FYNNEI. The CDR3 length is 12 residues. V lost 5 bases, J lost 5 bases, and 9 bases lay in between. The CDR3 reads CASSRGSETQYF. The CDR3 DNA reads TGTGCCAGCAGTAGGGGGAGTGAGACCCAGTACTTC.

This clone was counted once. The V gene is TRBV7-2, the J gene TRBJ1-1; D possibly corresponds to TRBD1 (6 bases). CDR3 length equals 15 residues. CDR1 is SGHTA and CDR2 is FQGNSA in the germline V gene. V was clipped by 6 bases and J by 6 bases, with 20 bases between them. The DNA for the CDR3 is TGTGCCAGCAGGTCTACAGGGCAGCTGGGGGCTGAAGCTTTCTTT. Its protein product is CASRSTGQLGAEAFF. Combining the CDR3 with reference TRBV7-2 and TRBJ1-1 gives the whole variable domain GAGVSQSPSNKVTEKGKDVELRCDPISGHTALYWYRQSLGQGLEFLIYFQGNSAPDKSGLPSDRFSAERTGGSVSTLTIQRTQQEDSAVYLCASRSTGQLGAEAFFGQGTRLTVV.

This clone was observed a single time. J is TRBJ2-2 and V is TRBV15; D uncertain. Trimming pared 8 bases from V and 6 bases from J, leaving 16 bases between. CDR3 length: 14 amino acids. Germline CDR1 LNHNV, CDR2 YYDKDF (reference sequence). CDR3 DNA: TGTGCCACCCATAACAGCCCTGTCCCCGGGGAGCTGTTTTTT. Amino acids: CATHNSPVPGELFF.

This chain joins TRBV3-1 (or the pseudogene TRBV3-2) and TRBJ2-2; 8 bases fit TRBD1. The CDR3 runs 17 residues. V was clipped by 1 base and J by 0 bases; unmatched bases: 4. Germline CDR1 and CDR2: LGHDT and YNNKEL (reference sequence). CDR3 in amino acids: CASSQGAGGANTGELFF. As DNA, the CDR3 is TGTGCCAGCAGCCAAGGGGCAGGGGGCGCGAACACCGGGGAGCTGTTTTTT.

V gene TRBV3-1 (or the pseudogene TRBV3-2) combines with J gene TRBJ2-1, with 7 bases aligning to TRBD1. CDR1 and CDR2 from the germline V gene are LGHDT and YNNKEL (reference sequence). After removal of 1 base from V and 5 bases from J, the junction contained 5 bases not matched to a gene. The CDR3 runs to 15 residues. CDR3 DNA sequence: TGTGCCAGCAGCCAAGTAGGGGGCCGGGACAATGAGCAGTTCTTC. Protein sequence: CASSQVGGRDNEQFF.

The chain combines TRBV5-4 with TRBJ2-2, with 11 bases fitting TRBD1. Germline-derived CDR1 and CDR2 are SGHNT and YYREEE (reference sequence). The J segment lost 7 bases and the V segment lost 4 bases, leaving 6 bases of the junction unmatched. This CDR3 comprises 15 residues. The DNA of the CDR3 is TGTGCCAGCAGCGTGGACAGGGGGCGTATCGGGGAGCTGTTTTTT. It encodes CASSVDRGRIGELFF.

This clone was picked up many times. The chain couples TRBV5-5 to TRBJ2-2; 10 bases are shared with TRBD1. CDR1 SGHKS and CDR2 YYEKEE come from the germline V gene (reference sequence). The CDR3 is 19 residues long. Losses at the gene ends were 0 bases for V and 4 bases for J; bases not matched to a gene: 12. CDR3 residues: CASSLVVGQGKRATGELFF. Here the CDR3 DNA reads TGTGCCAGCAGCTTGGTTGTGGGACAGGGGAAAAGGGCCACCGGGGAGCTGTTTTTT.

The chain recombines TRBV9 with TRBJ1-6; no clear D gene. The V gene lost 4 bases and the J gene lost 0 bases, with 11 bases spanning the gap. The length of the CDR3 is 16 residues. Germline values: CDR1 SGDLS, CDR2 YYNGEE. This chain's CDR3 is CASSPRTSSYNSPLHF. In nucleotides, the CDR3 is TGTGCCAGCAGCCCCCGGACTAGCTCCTATAATTCACCCCTCCACTTT.

V and J are TRBV5-6 and TRBJ2-1; tentatively, D is TRBD1 (5 bases). Trimming stripped 3 bases from V and 9 bases from J, with 10 bases between. This CDR3 is built from 12 residues. The germline gives CDR1 SGHDT, CDR2 YYEEEE. The CDR3 sequence is CASSSYTGEQFF. Written as DNA, the CDR3 is TGTGCCAGCAGCTCGTATACAGGTGAGCAGTTCTTC.

The chain employs TRBV19 and TRBJ2-7; D may be TRBD2 (5 bases). V lost 3 bases to trimming and J lost 9 bases, with 15 bases between them. CDR3 length: 13 residues. Germline V gene data show CDR1 as LNHDA and CDR2 as SQIVND (reference sequence). CDR3 in DNA: TGTGCCAGTAGTATGGGTACGAACGGGGTGCAGTACTTC. This encodes CASSMGTNGVQYF.

The CDR3 region is CASKYVDYTF. The DNA of the CDR3 is TGTGCCAGCAAGTACGTAGACTACACCTTC. This chain uses TRBV28 with TRBJ1-2; D is ambiguous. Germline values: CDR1 MDHEN, CDR2 SYDVKM. The CDR3 spans 10 residues. Trimming pared 7 bases from V and 10 bases from J, leaving 10 bases between.

The CDR3 sequence is CASSPLNTGGREKLFF. CDR3 nucleotide sequence: TGCGCCAGCAGCCCCCTTAATACAGGGGGCAGGGAAAAACTGTTTTTT. This chain links TRBV4-1 with TRBJ1-4; 9 bases fit TRBD1. V lost 4 bases to trimming and J lost 8 bases; unmatched junction nucleotides: 11. Germline V CDR1 and CDR2: MGHRA, YSYEKL. The CDR3 runs to 16 residues.

V gene TRBV5-1 combines with J gene TRBJ1-3, with D unresolved. Germline V CDR1 and CDR2: SGHRS, YFSETQ. Trimming shortened V by 1 base and J by 1 base, and 6 bases separated the two germline ends. The CDR3 contains 14 residues. The CDR3 loop reads CASSLSESGNTIYF. The CDR3 DNA is TGCGCCAGCAGCTTGTCGGAGTCTGGAAACACCATATATTTT.

The J gene is TRBJ1-5, the V gene TRBV6-5; 7 nucleotides agree with TRBD1. The V and J ends lost 2 bases and 8 bases, in that order; junction bases with no gene match: 9. This CDR3 region has 15 residues. Germline V gene data show CDR1 as MNHEY and CDR2 as SVGAGI. The CDR3 DNA reads TGTGCCAGCAGTTACGACGGAAGCCAGGGGGAGCCCCAGCATTTT. Protein sequence: CASSYDGSQGEPQHF.

The chain recombines TRBV6-6 with TRBJ1-2; 10 nucleotides match TRBD1. The V and J ends lost 2 bases and 7 bases, in that order; junction bases with no gene match: 7. The CDR3 has 15 amino acids. Germline V CDR1 and CDR2: MNHNY, SVGAGI (reference sequence). CDR3 region: CASSYGRDRGSGYTF. CDR3 DNA sequence: TGTGCCAGCAGTTACGGACGGGACAGGGGTTCTGGCTACACCTTC.